This is a list of T cell receptor beta chains from one sample in a study of blood T cells in healthy people across ages. TCRdb re-called the 5' RACE reads with MiXCR, one entry per CDR3 protein. The data contain 1.5 million to 2 million distinct CDR3 sequences, 28% of them singletons. Material for sequencing was blood. The receptors were sampled from a woman in her thirties in good health. Both conserved end residues are part of each CDR3. The order of the fields is V gene, J gene, D gene, clone size, CDR3 DNA, CDR3 protein. D genes are given only for firm matches. Clone size, where shown, is once, few, many, or a class for clones that have expanded.

TRBV7-9	TRBJ1-4	.	.	TGTGCCGGCAGCCCGGAGCGACTTGAAAAACTGTTTTTT	CAGSPERLEKLFF
TRBV5-5	TRBJ1-5	.	.	TGTGCCAGCAGCTTTCGGGTAGATCAGCCCCAGCATTTT	CASSFRVDQPQHF
TRBV5-1	TRBJ2-5	TRBD1	.	TGCGCCAGCAGCACCGGGACAGGGGGACAGACCCAGTACTTC	CASSTGTGGQTQYF
TRBV20-1	TRBJ2-3	.	few	TGCAGTGCTCAGAGGGGGGTGAGCACAGATACGCAGTATTTT	CSAQRGVSTDTQYF
TRBV7-2	TRBJ2-5	TRBD1	.	TGTGCCAGCAGCTTAGGAGGCCCGGACAGGGGTTACGAGTACTTC	CASSLGGPDRGYEYF
TRBV10-3	TRBJ1-1	.	many	TGTGCCATCCGGACAGAGAACACTGAAGCTTTCTTT	CAIRTENTEAFF
TRBV2	TRBJ2-7	.	few	TGTGCCAGCAGAGGACATACGGGGAAGGCCACCTACGAGCAGTACTTC	CASRGHTGKATYEQYF
TRBV29-1	TRBJ2-1	TRBD2	many	TGCAGCGTTGCTTTGCGGGAGTGGGATGAGCAGTTCTTC	CSVALREWDEQFF
TRBV5-1	TRBJ2-3	.	.	TGCGCCAGCAGACACCAAGAAGATACGCAGTATTTT	CASRHQEDTQYF
TRBV7-7	TRBJ2-1	.	.	TGTGCCAGCAGCTTAAACGAGGGTAATGAGCAGTTCTTC	CASSLNEGNEQFF
TRBV28	TRBJ2-3	.	.	TGTGCCAGCAGTTCACAACAATCAGATACGCAGTATTTT	CASSSQQSDTQYF
TRBV11-2	TRBJ1-5	.	.	TGTGCCAGCAATGCAGGGACTAGCGGAAGCACAGATACGCAGCATTTT	CASNAGTSGSTDTQHF
TRBV27	TRBJ1-5	.	many	TGTGCCAGCAGTTATAATAGCAATCAGCCCCAGCATTTT	CASSYNSNQPQHF
TRBV15	TRBJ1-5	.	few	TGTGCCACCAGCAGAGATCGTTATTTGGGGAATCAGCCCCAGCATTTT	CATSRDRYLGNQPQHF
TRBV28	TRBJ2-5	TRBD2	.	TGTGCCAGCAGCTGGCTAGCGGGACAAGAGACCCAGTACTTC	CASSWLAGQETQYF
TRBV30	TRBJ1-1	TRBD1	.	TGTGCCTGGAGTCGCACAGGACAGGGGGAAGTGGTAGCTTTCTTT	CAWSRTGQGEVVAFF
TRBV14	TRBJ1-2	TRBD1	.	TGTACCAGCAGCCAAGAGACCAGGGGGCCACGTGGCTACACCTTC	CTSSQETRGPRGYTF
TRBV28	TRBJ2-7	TRBD1	few	TGTGCCAGCAGTCCCGACTCGTTGCTCCGGGACAGGGTCTCCTACGAGCAGTACTTC	CASSPDSLLRDRVSYEQYF
TRBV24-1	TRBJ2-5	.	.	TGTGCCACCAGTGACTCTCGGGGCGCCCGGGTGGGTGAGACCCAGTACTTC	CATSDSRGARVGETQYF
TRBV5-1	TRBJ2-1	TRBD1	few	TGCGCCAGCAGCCCCAATGCCGGGACAGGGTTATGGGAGCAGTTCTTC	CASSPNAGTGLWEQFF
TRBV6-6	TRBJ1-4	.	few	TGTGCCAGCAGTTCGGACAGCAATGAAAAACGGTTTTTT	CASSSDSNEKRFF
TRBV27	TRBJ2-1	.	few	TGTGCCAGCGGGGTGATGGCGCGCTCCTACAATGAGCAGTTCTTC	CASGVMARSYNEQFF